One sample yielded the 27 T cell receptor beta chains listed below, sequenced in a study of cytomegalovirus exposure and HLA in healthy donors (dated by TCRdb to about 2017). To prepare the library, the immunoSEQ multiplex PCR assay was applied. The multiplex PCR relied on a mix of 60 forward primers for TCR Vbeta segments and 13 reverse primers for TCR Jbeta segments. TCRdb obtained this table from immuneACCESS and retained in-frame rearrangements with V and J assigned. These tables miss some clones; where compared with another copy, unresolved V genes account for less than half of the shortfall, and the remainder is unexplained. For this sample the table gives about 160,000 clones, of which around four fifths were detected only once. The ten most abundant clones make up 1.4% to 1.5% of the sample. Sample: PBMCs. The receptors originated from a male donor in good health and CMV-seronegative.

Here the CDR3 reads CASSEGTGGAAQHF. As DNA, the CDR3 is TGTGCCAGCAGTGAGGGGACAGGGGGCGCGGCCCAGCATTTT. The rearrangement links TRBV2 to TRBJ1-5; 12 nucleotides align to TRBD1. CDR3 length equals 14 residues. The germline CDR1 and CDR2 sequences are SNHLY and FYNNEI. V gave up 3 bases and J gave up 11 bases; unmatched junction bases: 5.

Here the CDR3 reads CASHIAGPTDTQYF. The CDR3 DNA is TGTGCCAGCCACATAGCGGGCCCCACAGATACGCAGTATTTT. The J gene is TRBJ2-3, the V gene TRBV7-9; 7 bases align to TRBD2. Germline CDR1 reads SEHNR; CDR2 reads FQNEAQ (reference sequence). Losses at the gene ends were 8 bases for V and 2 bases for J; bases not matched to a gene: 7. This CDR3 region has 14 residues.

The chain uses TRBV5-1 and TRBJ2-5; 13 nucleotides line up with TRBD2. V lost 4 bases, J lost 4 bases, and 4 bases stayed unmatched. This CDR3 is built from 15 residues. Germline V CDR1 and CDR2: SGHRS, YFSETQ. The CDR3 loop reads CASSTGLAGLETQYF. CDR3 DNA: TGCGCCAGCAGCACGGGACTAGCGGGGCTAGAGACCCAGTACTTC.

This sequence joins TRBV13 and TRBJ2-3; 11 bases fit TRBD2. CDR3 length: 15 residues. Unmatched junction bases numbered 7, after V lost 5 bases and J lost 6 bases. CDR1 is PRHDT and CDR2 is FYEKMQ in the germline V gene (reference sequence). The CDR3, as DNA: TGTGCCAGCAGCCTGACTAGCGGGGCCTGGGATACGCAGTATTTT. It codes for CASSLTSGAWDTQYF.

This clone was counted once. The DNA of the CDR3 is TGTGCCAGCAGCGTAGGAGGGACAGCGAACACTGAAGCTTTCTTT. Amino acids: CASSVGGTANTEAFF. The chain recombines TRBV9 with TRBJ1-1; 7 bases are a match to TRBD1. This CDR3 has 15 amino acids. Germline V gene data show CDR1 as SGDLS and CDR2 as YYNGEE. V shed 0 bases, J shed 1 base, and the junction held 3 bases outside the gene matches.

This clone showed up just once. The V gene is TRBV9, the J gene TRBJ1-1; D is possibly TRBD1 (6 bases). Looked up from germline, CDR1 is SGDLS and CDR2 is YYNGEE. Trimming took off 4 bases at V and 1 base at J, with 11 bases between the two ends. CDR3 size: 14 residues. CDR3 coding DNA: TGTGCCAGCAGCCGCGGACAGACGAACACTGAAGCTTTCTTT. Encoded protein: CASSRGQTNTEAFF.

The chain employs TRBV27 and TRBJ2-7; 7 nucleotides agree with TRBD2. V was clipped by 0 bases and J by 0 bases; unmatched bases: 5. CDR3 length: 16 residues. The germline gives CDR1 MNHEY, CDR2 SMNVEV (reference sequence). In nucleotides, the CDR3 is TGTGCCAGCAGTTTATCCCGGGACTACATCTCCTACGAGCAGTACTTC. Translating gives CASSLSRDYISYEQYF.

The CDR3 bases are TGTGCCAGCTCACCAGCCCCCCAGTCTGAAGCTTTCTTT. It codes for CASSPAPQSEAFF. The genes are TRBV18 and TRBJ1-1; D not resolved. V lost 2 bases, J lost 6 bases, and 10 bases lay in between. The germline V gene has CDR1 KGHSH and CDR2 LQKENI. The CDR3 consists of 13 residues.

In this sample, this clone turned up once. The rearrangement joins TRBV7-3 to TRBJ2-6; the match to TRBD1 covers 8 bases. V shed 8 bases and J 0 bases; nucleotides not matched to a gene: 3. Germline V lookup: CDR1 SGHTA, CDR2 FQGTGA. The CDR3 is 15 amino acids. For the CDR3, the DNA is TGTGCCAGCGGACAGGGCGGCTCTGGGGCCAACGTCCTGACTTTC. Residues: CASGQGGSGANVLTF. The full variable domain, completed using reference TRBV7-3 and TRBJ2-6, is GAGVSQTPSNKVTEKGKYVELRCDPISGHTALYWYRQSLGQGPEFLIYFQGTGAADDSGLPNDRFFAVRPEGSVSTLKIQRTERGDSAVYLCASGQGGSGANVLTFGAGSRLTVL.

The chain employs TRBV6-1 and TRBJ2-3, with a tentative D call TRBD1 (6 bases). V lost 3 bases to trimming and J lost 8 bases, with 9 bases between them. CDR1 is MNHNS, CDR2 SASEGT, per germline. The CDR3 is made up of 12 amino acids. Written as DNA, the CDR3 is TGTGCCAGCAGTGAGAGGGGGTTTACGCAGTATTTT. As protein: CASSERGFTQYF.

V gene TRBV19 combines with J gene TRBJ2-3; D may be TRBD2 (5 bases). The germline V gene has CDR1 LNHDA and CDR2 SQIVND (reference sequence). The V end was cut by 5 bases, the J end by 4 bases, with 7 bases between. The CDR3 is made up of 12 amino acids. The CDR3 region has the DNA TGTGCCAGTAGTCTAGCCTCAGATACGCAGTATTTT. Translating gives CASSLASDTQYF.

The chain combines TRBV9 with TRBJ1-4; a weak D match, TRBD1 (5 bases). This CDR3 has 18 amino acids. V was pared by 3 bases and J by 0 bases, with 18 bases between. The germline gives CDR1 SGDLS, CDR2 YYNGEE. The CDR3 loop is CASSAHDSFLATNEKLFF. The CDR3 coding sequence is TGTGCCAGCAGCGCACACGACAGTTTCCTTGCAACTAATGAAAAACTGTTTTTT.

This chain links TRBV7-9 with TRBJ1-1; perhaps TRBD1 as D (6 bases). Per germline, CDR1 SEHNR and CDR2 FQNEAQ (reference sequence). The CDR3 is 13 amino acids. Trimming removed 2 bases at V and 11 bases at J, with 15 bases between. Here the CDR3 reads CASSLNPDSSAFF. The CDR3, as DNA: TGTGCCAGCAGCTTAAACCCGGACAGTTCGGCTTTCTTT. The full variable domain, with the rest looked up from reference TRBV7-9 and TRBJ1-1, is DTGVSQNPRHKITKRGQNVTFRCDPISEHNRLYWYRQTLGQGPEFLTYFQNEAQLEKSRLLSDRFSAERPKGSFSTLEIQRTEQGDSAMYLCASSLNPDSSAFFGQGTRLTVV.

This clone appeared a few times. The chain joins TRBV19 to TRBJ2-7; 11 positions match TRBD1. CDR1 is LNHDA and CDR2 is SQIVND in the germline V gene (reference sequence). The CDR3 is 15 residues long. With 4 bases clipped from V and 6 bases from J, the junction kept 8 bases outside the gene matches. The chain's CDR3 is CASSNSAGTGGEQYF. The DNA for the CDR3 is TGTGCCAGTAGTAACTCGGCCGGGACAGGGGGCGAGCAGTACTTC.

The genes are TRBV5-6 and TRBJ2-2; TRBD1 agrees at 8 bases. With 3 bases clipped from V and 4 bases from J, the junction kept 5 bases outside the gene matches. The CDR3 has 15 amino acids. CDR1 SGHDT and CDR2 YYEEEE come from the germline V gene. CDR3 in amino acids: CASSSTGVLTGELFF. CDR3 bases: TGTGCCAGCAGCTCGACAGGGGTTCTCACCGGGGAGCTGTTTTTT.

V usage is TRBV7-2 and J usage is TRBJ2-5; D is undetermined. The CDR3 sequence is 11 residues long. Germline V gives CDR1 SGHTA, CDR2 FQGNSA. The V and J ends lost 3 bases and 5 bases respectively, with 4 bases between them. The CDR3 here is CASSLSETQYF. The CDR3 nucleotides read TGTGCCAGCAGCTTGAGTGAGACCCAGTACTTC.

V usage is TRBV7-9 and J usage is TRBJ2-1; TRBD2 matches 11 bases. V trimming: 3 bases; J trimming: 10 bases; junction bases outside the gene matches: 5. CDR3 length: 14 amino acids. CDR1 SEHNR and CDR2 FQNEAQ come from the germline V gene (reference sequence). The CDR3 DNA sequence: TGTGCCAGCAGCTTGACTAGCGGGGTGTTGGAGCAGTTCTTC. It yields the protein CASSLTSGVLEQFF.

The V call is TRBV9, the J call TRBJ2-1, with 10 bases that match TRBD2. The CDR3 covers 16 residues. Germline V gene lookup returns CDR1 SGDLS and CDR2 YYNGEE. Trimming took 3 bases from V and 7 from J; bases not matched to a gene: 10. DNA of the CDR3: TGTGCCAGCAGCGGGTTAGCGGGGGGCCGCTTAAATGAGCAGTTCTTC. The encoded protein is CASSGLAGGRLNEQFF.

This clone was seen only once. The rearrangement joins TRBV9 to TRBJ2-3; D not resolved. This CDR3 is built from 15 residues. Trimming took off 0 bases at V and 1 base at J, with 9 bases between the two ends. Germline-derived CDR1 and CDR2 are SGDLS and YYNGEE. Here the CDR3 DNA reads TGTGCCAGCAGCGTAGGTGTGGGCCGCACAGATACGCAGTATTTT. Its translation: CASSVGVGRTDTQYF.

V is TRBV5-1 and J is TRBJ2-5; 12 nucleotides line up with TRBD1. The CDR3 extends over 16 amino acids. With 4 bases clipped from V and 4 bases from J, the junction kept 8 bases outside the gene matches. The germline V gene encodes CDR1 SGHRS and CDR2 YFSETQ. The CDR3 region is CASSLDGTGGGETQYF. The CDR3, as DNA: TGCGCCAGCAGCCTCGACGGGACAGGGGGCGGAGAGACCCAGTACTTC.

The genes are TRBV6-5 and TRBJ1-3; 9 positions match TRBD1. From germline, CDR1 is MNHEY and CDR2 SVGAGI. The V segment lost 4 bases and the J segment 4 bases; nucleotides outside the gene matches: 5. The CDR3 loop spans 15 amino acids. The CDR3 spells CASSLQGALGNTIYF. DNA of the CDR3: TGTGCCAGCAGTTTACAGGGGGCTCTGGGAAACACCATATATTTT.

The chain uses TRBV4-1 and TRBJ1-1; 7 bases line up with TRBD1. V was clipped by 2 bases and J by 6 bases; unmatched bases: 6. Germline CDR1 is MGHRA and CDR2 is YSYEKL. The CDR3 spans 14 residues. Here the CDR3 DNA reads TGCGCCAGCAGCCAACAGGGGGTAATGGCTGAAGCTTTCTTT. Its protein is CASSQQGVMAEAFF.

The V call is TRBV6-6, the J call TRBJ2-7; 7 nucleotides align to TRBD2. CDR3 length equals 14 residues. V shed 7 bases, J shed 7 bases, and the junction held 13 bases outside the gene matches. Germline V lookup: CDR1 MNHNY, CDR2 SVGAGI (reference sequence). CDR3 coding DNA: TGTGCCAGCAATCTGGGAGGGACCGGGTGGGAGCAGTACTTC. It is translated as CASNLGGTGWEQYF.

This clone was seen once. The chain uses TRBV28 and TRBJ1-2; D unresolved. CDR3 length equals 15 residues. V was trimmed by 2 bases and J by 4 bases, leaving 14 bases between them. Germline V gene sequence: CDR1 MDHEN, CDR2 SYDVKM. In nucleotides, the CDR3 is TGTGCCAGCAGTTTACCGAGGGCTTCTAGCTATGGCTACACCTTC. Amino acids: CASSLPRASSYGYTF.

A single count supports this clone. This chain joins TRBV27 and TRBJ2-2; unclear D gene. V lost 2 bases to trimming and J lost 3 bases, with 7 bases between them. The germline V gene encodes CDR1 MNHEY and CDR2 SMNVEV (reference sequence). CDR3 length: 14 amino acids. The CDR3 nucleotides are TGTGCCAGCAGTTTAAAGCTGTACACCGGGGAGCTGTTTTTT. Its protein is CASSLKLYTGELFF.

This clone has a handful of counts. This chain links TRBV18 with TRBJ1-3; D unresolved. The length of the CDR3 is 13 residues. Trimming removed 6 bases from V and 3 bases from J, with 9 bases in between. From germline, CDR1 is KGHSH and CDR2 LQKENI. Here the CDR3 reads CASSRGDGNTIYF. In DNA, the CDR3 is TGTGCCAGCTCCCGGGGAGATGGAAACACCATATATTTT.

The rearrangement uses TRBV7-6 and TRBJ2-1, with D possibly TRBD2 on 6 matching bases. CDR3 size: 16 residues. The germline gives CDR1 SGHVS, CDR2 FNYEAQ. Deletions cut 0 bases from V and 6 bases from J, with 15 bases between. The CDR3 bases are TGTGCCAGCAGCTTAGCTCACTCTAGCGTCGTCAATGAGCAGTTCTTC. This encodes CASSLAHSSVVNEQFF.